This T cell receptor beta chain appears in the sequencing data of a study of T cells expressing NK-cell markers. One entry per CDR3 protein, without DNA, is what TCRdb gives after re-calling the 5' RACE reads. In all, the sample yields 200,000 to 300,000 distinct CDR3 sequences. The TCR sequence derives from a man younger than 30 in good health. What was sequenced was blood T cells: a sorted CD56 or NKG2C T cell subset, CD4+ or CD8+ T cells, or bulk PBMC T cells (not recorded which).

This CDR3 is CATHGTGLNEQFF. This chain uses TRBV10-3 with TRBJ2-1; checking the TCRdb D call of TRBD1 is not possible without DNA. Germline values: CDR1 ENHRY, CDR2 SYGVKD. CDR3 size: 13 residues.